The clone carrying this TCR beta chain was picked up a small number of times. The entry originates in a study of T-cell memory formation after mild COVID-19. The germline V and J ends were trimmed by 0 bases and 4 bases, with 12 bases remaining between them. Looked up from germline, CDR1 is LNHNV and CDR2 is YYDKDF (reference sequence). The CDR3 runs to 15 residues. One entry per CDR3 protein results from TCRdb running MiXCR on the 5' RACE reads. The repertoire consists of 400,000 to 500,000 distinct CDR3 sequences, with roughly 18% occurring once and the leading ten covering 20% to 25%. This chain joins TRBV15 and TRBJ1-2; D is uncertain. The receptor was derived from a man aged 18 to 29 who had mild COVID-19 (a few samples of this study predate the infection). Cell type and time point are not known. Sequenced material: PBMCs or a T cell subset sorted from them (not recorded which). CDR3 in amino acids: CATSRDPGVGYGYTF. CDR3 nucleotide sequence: TGTGCCACCAGCAGAGACCCCGGGGTGGGCTATGGCTACACCTTC.